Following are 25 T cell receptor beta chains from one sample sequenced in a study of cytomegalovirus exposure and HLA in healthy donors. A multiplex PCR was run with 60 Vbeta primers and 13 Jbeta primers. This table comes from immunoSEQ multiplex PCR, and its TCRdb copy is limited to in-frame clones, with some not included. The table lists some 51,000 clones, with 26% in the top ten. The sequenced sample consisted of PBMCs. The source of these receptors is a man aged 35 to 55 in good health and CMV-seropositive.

In DNA, the CDR3 is TGTGCCAGCAGCAAAGGAGGGTGGAGGTACAACACTGAAGCTTTCTTT. Amino acid sequence: CASSKGGWRYNTEAFF. The V gene is TRBV21-1, the J gene TRBJ1-1. TRBV21-1 is a listed pseudogene. The CDR3 length is 16 residues.

The CDR3 nucleotides are TGTGCCAGCAGTGACAGTATAGCGGGGGGGAGAGAGACCCAGTACTTC. This sequence encodes CASSDSIAGGRETQYF. J is TRBJ2-7 and V is TRBV25-1; 11 positions agree with TRBD2. The DNA matches TRBJ2-5 better at its end, which makes the J call doubtful. The CDR3 spans 16 residues. The germline CDR1 and CDR2 sequences are MGHDK and SYGVNS.

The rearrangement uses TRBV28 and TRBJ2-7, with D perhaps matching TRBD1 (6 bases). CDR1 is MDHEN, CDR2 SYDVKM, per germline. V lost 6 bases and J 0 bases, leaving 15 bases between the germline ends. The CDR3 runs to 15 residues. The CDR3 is CASSLAGQLSYEQYF. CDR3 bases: TGTGCCAGCAGCCTAGCCGGACAGCTCTCCTACGAGCAGTACTTC.

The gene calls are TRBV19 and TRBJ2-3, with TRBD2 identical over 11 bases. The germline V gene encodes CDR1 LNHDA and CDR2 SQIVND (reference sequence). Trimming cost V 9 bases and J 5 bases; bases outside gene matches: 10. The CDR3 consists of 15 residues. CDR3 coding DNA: TGTGCCAGCTTAGTTACCGGGACTAGCGGAGATACGCAGTATTTT. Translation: CASLVTGTSGDTQYF.

The CDR3 is CASSYSQSEAFF. The CDR3 DNA is TGTGCCAGCAGTTACTCGCAGTCGGAAGCTTTCTTT. The J gene is TRBJ1-1, the V gene TRBV6-5; no reliable D call. V was shortened by 0 bases and J by 8 bases, with 7 bases between the two germline ends. The CDR3 length is 12 residues. Per the germline V gene, CDR1 is MNHEY and CDR2 is SVGAGI.

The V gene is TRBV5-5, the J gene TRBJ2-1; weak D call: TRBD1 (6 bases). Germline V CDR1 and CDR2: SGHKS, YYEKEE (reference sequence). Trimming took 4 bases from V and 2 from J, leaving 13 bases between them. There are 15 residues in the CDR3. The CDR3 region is CASSPQGSAYNEQFF. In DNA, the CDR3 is TGTGCCAGCAGCCCCCAGGGGAGCGCCTACAATGAGCAGTTCTTC. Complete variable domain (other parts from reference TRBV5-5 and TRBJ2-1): DAGVTQSPTHLIKTRGQQVTLRCSPISGHKSVSWYQQVLGQGPQFIFQYYEKEERGRGNFPDRFSARQFPNYSSELNVNALLLGDSALYLCASSPQGSAYNEQFFGPGTRLTVL.

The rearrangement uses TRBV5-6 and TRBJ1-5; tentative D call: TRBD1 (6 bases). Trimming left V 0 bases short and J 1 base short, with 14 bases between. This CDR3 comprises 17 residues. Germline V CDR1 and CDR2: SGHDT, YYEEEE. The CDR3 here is CASSLGTGTSSNQPQHF. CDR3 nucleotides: TGTGCCAGCAGCTTGGGGACCGGGACAAGCAGCAATCAGCCCCAGCATTTT.

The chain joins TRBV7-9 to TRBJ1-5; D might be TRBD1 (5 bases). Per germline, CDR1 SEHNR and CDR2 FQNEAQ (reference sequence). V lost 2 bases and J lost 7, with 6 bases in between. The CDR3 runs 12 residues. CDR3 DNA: TGTGCCAGCAGCTTAAGGGGACAGCCCCAGCATTTT. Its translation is CASSLRGQPQHF.

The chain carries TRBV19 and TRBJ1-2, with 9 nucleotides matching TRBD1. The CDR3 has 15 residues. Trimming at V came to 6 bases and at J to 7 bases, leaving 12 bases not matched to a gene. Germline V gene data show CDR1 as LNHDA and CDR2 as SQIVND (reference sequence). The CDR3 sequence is CASRTPGQGMGGYTF. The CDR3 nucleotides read TGTGCCAGTAGAACCCCGGGACAGGGAATGGGTGGCTACACCTTC.

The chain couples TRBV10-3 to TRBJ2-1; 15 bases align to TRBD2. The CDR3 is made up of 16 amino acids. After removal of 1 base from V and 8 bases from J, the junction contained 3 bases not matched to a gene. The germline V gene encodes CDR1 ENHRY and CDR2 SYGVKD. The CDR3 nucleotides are TGTGCCATCAGTGAGTGGGGACTAGCGGGGGGCGATGAGCAGTTCTTC. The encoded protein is CAISEWGLAGGDEQFF.

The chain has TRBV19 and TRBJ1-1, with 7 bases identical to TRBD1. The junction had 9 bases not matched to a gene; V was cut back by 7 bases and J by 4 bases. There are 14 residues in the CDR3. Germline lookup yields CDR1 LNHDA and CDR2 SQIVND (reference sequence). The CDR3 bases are TGTGCCAGTACCGGGACAGATATTAGCACTGAAGCTTTCTTT. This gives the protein CASTGTDISTEAFF.

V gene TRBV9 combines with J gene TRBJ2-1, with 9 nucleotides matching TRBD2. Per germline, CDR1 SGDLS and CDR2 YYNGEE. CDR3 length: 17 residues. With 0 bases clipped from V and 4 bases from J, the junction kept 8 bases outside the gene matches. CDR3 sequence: CASSVGGGRASYNEQFF. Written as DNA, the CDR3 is TGTGCCAGCAGCGTAGGCGGCGGGAGGGCCTCTTACAATGAGCAGTTCTTC.

The chain's CDR3 is CASSPLDRVSGNTIYF. CDR3 in DNA: TGTGCCAGCTCACCACTTGACAGGGTCTCTGGAAACACCATATATTTT. The rearrangement links TRBV18 to TRBJ1-3; 7 bases line up with TRBD1. The germline V gene encodes CDR1 KGHSH and CDR2 LQKENI. The J segment lost 0 bases and the V segment lost 1 base, leaving 3 bases of the junction unmatched. The CDR3 totals 16 residues.

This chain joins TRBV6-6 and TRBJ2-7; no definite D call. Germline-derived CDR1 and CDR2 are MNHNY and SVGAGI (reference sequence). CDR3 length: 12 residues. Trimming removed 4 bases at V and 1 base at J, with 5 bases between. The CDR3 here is CASSSQSYEQYF. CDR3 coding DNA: TGTGCCAGCAGTTCACAATCCTACGAGCAGTACTTC.

CDR3 coding DNA: TGTGCCAGCAGCGCCACAGGGAACTACGAGCAGTACTTC. It specifies CASSATGNYEQYF. V gene TRBV9 combines with J gene TRBJ2-7; possibly TRBD1 for D (6 bases). Trimming removed 3 bases at V and 3 bases at J, with 10 bases between. The CDR3 is made up of 13 amino acids. Germline-derived CDR1 and CDR2 are SGDLS and YYNGEE.

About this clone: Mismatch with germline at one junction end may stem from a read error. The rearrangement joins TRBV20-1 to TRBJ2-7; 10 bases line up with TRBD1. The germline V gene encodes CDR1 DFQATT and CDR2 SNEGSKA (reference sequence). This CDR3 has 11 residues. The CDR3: CSAGTGDEQCF. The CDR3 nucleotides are TGCAGTGCTGGGACAGGGGACGAGCAGTGCTTC.

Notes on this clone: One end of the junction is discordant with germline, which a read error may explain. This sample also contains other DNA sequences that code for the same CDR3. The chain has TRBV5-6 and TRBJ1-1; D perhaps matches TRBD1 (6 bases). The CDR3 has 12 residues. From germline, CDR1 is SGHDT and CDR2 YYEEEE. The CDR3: CAGSLTGREAFF. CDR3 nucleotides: TGTGCCGGCAGCTTGACAGGACGCGAAGCTTTCTTT.

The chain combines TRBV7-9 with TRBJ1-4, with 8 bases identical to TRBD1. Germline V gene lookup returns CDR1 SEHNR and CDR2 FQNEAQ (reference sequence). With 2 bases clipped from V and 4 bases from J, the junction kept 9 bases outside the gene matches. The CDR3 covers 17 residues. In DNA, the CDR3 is TGTGCCAGCAGCTTATTACGGACAGGGAAGTTTAATGAAAAACTGTTTTTT. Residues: CASSLLRTGKFNEKLFF.

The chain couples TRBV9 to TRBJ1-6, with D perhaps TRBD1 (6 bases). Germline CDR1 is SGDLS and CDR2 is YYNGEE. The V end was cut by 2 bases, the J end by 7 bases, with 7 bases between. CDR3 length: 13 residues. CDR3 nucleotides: TGTGCCAGCAGCGTTACAGGGAATTCACCCCTCCACTTT. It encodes CASSVTGNSPLHF.

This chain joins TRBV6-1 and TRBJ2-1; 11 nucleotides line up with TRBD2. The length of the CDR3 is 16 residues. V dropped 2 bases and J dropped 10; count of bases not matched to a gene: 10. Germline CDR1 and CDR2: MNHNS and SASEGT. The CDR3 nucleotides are TGTGCCAGCAGTGAACCGGCTGGACTAGCGGGCAAAGAGCAGTTCTTC. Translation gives CASSEPAGLAGKEQFF.

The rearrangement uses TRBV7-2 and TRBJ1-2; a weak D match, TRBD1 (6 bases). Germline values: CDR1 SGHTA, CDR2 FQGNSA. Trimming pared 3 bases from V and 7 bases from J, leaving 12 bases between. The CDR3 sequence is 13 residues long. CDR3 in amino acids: CASSFTTGTGYTF. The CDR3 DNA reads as TGTGCCAGCAGCTTTACCACAGGGACTGGCTACACCTTC.

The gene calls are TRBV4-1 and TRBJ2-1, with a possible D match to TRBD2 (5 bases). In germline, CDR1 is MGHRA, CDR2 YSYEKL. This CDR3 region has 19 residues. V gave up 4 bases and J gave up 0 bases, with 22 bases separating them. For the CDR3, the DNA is TGCGCCAGCAGCCCCCCCTCGGCCGAGACTACCAGCTCCTACAATGAGCAGTTCTTC. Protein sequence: CASSPPSAETTSSYNEQFF.

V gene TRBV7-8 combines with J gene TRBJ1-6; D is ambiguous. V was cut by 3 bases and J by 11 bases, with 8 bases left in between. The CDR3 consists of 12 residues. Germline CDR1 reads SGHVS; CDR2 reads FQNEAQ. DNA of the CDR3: TGTGCCAGCAGCTTCGCGGAGGCACCCCTCCACTTT. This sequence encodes CASSFAEAPLHF. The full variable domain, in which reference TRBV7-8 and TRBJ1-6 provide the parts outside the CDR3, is GAGVSQSPRYKVAKRGQDVALRCDPISGHVSLFWYQQALGQGPEFLTYFQNEAQLDKSGLPSDRFFAERPEGSVSTLKIQRTQQEDSAVYLCASSFAEAPLHFGNGTRLTVT.

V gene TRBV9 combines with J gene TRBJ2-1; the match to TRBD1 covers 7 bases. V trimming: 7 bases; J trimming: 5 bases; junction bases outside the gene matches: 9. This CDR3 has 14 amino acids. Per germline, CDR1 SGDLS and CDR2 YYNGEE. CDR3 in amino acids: CASSSGTDDNEQFF. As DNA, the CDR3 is TGTGCCAGCTCTTCCGGGACAGATGACAATGAGCAGTTCTTC.

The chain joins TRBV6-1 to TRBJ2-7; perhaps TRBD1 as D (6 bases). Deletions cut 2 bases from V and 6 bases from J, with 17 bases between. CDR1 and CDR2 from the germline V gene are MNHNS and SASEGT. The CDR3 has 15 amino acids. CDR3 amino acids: CASSERAGEGREQYF. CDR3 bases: TGTGCCAGCAGTGAAAGGGCAGGGGAAGGGCGCGAGCAGTACTTC.